This T cell receptor (beta chain) was sequenced during a study of a mutant IDH1 vaccine in newly diagnosed glioma. This CDR3 is 13 amino acids long. The germline CDR1 and CDR2 sequences are MGHRA and YSYEKL. The ends were cut back, 2 bases at V and 6 bases at J, with 10 bases in the middle. Assay used: immunoSEQ multiplex PCR; TCRdb lists only in-frame clones, some missing. Of approximately 30,000 clones detected, about 93% appear once; the ten largest clones hold 5.1%. On this clone: Its matching antigen is unknown.

Sample time point: week 47, end of study. What each vaccine dose contained was 300 ug of mutant IDH1 20-mer peptide, accompanied by topical imiquimod. The specimen comprised PBMCs, sampled from a glioma patient whose treatment included an IDH1 peptide vaccine. This receptor was obtained from a woman between 35 and 50 years old with glioma. The gene calls are TRBV4-1 and TRBJ1-2; TRBD1 might be the D (6 bases). The CDR3 DNA sequence: TGCGCCAGCAGCCAATTTACAGGGAATGGCTACACCTTC. Translating it yields CASSQFTGNGYTF.